This TCR beta chain was found in a study of response to subunit inactivated influenza vaccine. This clonotype showed up many times. The target antigen is unknown. The CDR3 covers 15 residues. Germline lookup yields CDR1 MNHEY and CDR2 SVGAGI. V lost 4 bases to trimming and J lost 1 base, with 11 bases between them. Findings of the study overall: Few new T cells, the authors suggested, are recruited by each seasonal influenza vaccination.

Each CDR3 protein is one row after TCRdb ran MiXCR on the RT-PCR reads. The sample gives roughly 700,000 distinct CDR3 sequences, 15% to 19% of which show up once; more than 9% is in the top ten. The chain recombines TRBV6-5 with TRBJ2-4; perhaps TRBD2 as D (5 bases). Material: PBMCs from blood, obtained roughly 13 days after vaccination. This sequence was found in a man aged 45 to 65 who received an inactivated influenza vaccine. The CDR3 is CASSWGAYAKNIQYF. CDR3 sequence (DNA): TGTGCCAGCAGTTGGGGAGCGTATGCCAAAAACATTCAGTACTTC.